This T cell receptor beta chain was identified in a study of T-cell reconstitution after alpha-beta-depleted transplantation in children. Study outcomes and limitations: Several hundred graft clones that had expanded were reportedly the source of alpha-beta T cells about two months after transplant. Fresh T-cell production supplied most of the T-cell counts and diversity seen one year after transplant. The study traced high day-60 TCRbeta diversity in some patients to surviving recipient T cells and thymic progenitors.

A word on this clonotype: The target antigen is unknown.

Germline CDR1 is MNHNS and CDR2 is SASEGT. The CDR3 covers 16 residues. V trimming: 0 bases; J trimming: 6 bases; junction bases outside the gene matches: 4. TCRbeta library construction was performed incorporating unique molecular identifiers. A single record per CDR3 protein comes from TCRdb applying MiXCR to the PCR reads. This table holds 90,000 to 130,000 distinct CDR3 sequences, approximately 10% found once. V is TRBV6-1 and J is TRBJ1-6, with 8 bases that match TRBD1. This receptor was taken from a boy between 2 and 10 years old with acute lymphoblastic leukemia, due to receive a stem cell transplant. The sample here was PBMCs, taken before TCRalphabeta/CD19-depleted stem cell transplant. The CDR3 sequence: CASSEADRVRNSPLHF. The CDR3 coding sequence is TGTGCCAGCAGTGAAGCGGACAGGGTTCGTAATTCACCCCTCCACTTT.